These 17 T cell receptor beta chains were all obtained from the same sample, sequenced in a study of human T cells and chemical hapten exposure. The time point denotes: patch test 2, 6 weeks after DPC sensitization. As to treatment: therapeutic diphenylcyclopropenone sensitization with weekly scalp DPC. TCRdb re-called the RACE reads through MiXCR, storing one row per CDR3 protein. This table has about 69,000 distinct CDR3 sequences, approximately 10% appearing once. Sequencing was performed on whole blood, taken in connection with sensitization to the hapten diphenylcyclopropenone (DPC). These receptors all come from a woman in her fifties or sixties with alopecia areata. Some clones in this sample may be carry-over from other donors' samples.

This clonotype was found many times. The chain combines TRBV18 with TRBJ1-2; tentative D call: TRBD1 (5 bases). This CDR3 contains 14 residues. Germline V gene data show CDR1 as KGHSH and CDR2 as LQKENI. Trimming shortened V by 3 bases and J by 4 bases, and 12 bases separated the two germline ends. The CDR3 is CASSPPRDFYGYTF. The CDR3 nucleotides read TGTGCCAGCTCACCCCCCCGGGACTTCTATGGCTACACCTTC.

DNA for the CDR3: TGTGCCAGTAGGCCCACTAGCGGGAGTATGGGTGAGCAGTTCTTC. Amino acid sequence: CASRPTSGSMGEQFF. V gene TRBV19 combines with J gene TRBJ2-1, with 11 bases identical to TRBD2. The CDR3 is made up of 15 amino acids. V was clipped by 6 bases and J by 9 bases; unmatched bases: 10. Germline CDR1 and CDR2: LNHDA and SQIVND (reference sequence).

This clonotype was picked up many times. This chain links TRBV20-1 with TRBJ2-3; D is possibly TRBD2 (5 bases). This CDR3 has 14 residues. V gave up 7 bases and J gave up 0 bases, with 14 bases separating them. Germline CDR1 reads DFQATT; CDR2 reads SNEGSKA (reference sequence). In nucleotides, the CDR3 is TGCAGTGTCCCCCGCGGGTTGAGCACAGATACGCAGTATTTT. It encodes CSVPRGLSTDTQYF.

This clonotype has at least ten counts. This rearrangement joins TRBV6-5 to TRBJ1-1; D is uncertain. V lost 2 bases to trimming and J lost 6 bases, with 10 bases between them. CDR1 and CDR2 from the germline V gene are MNHEY and SVGAGI. CDR3 length equals 13 residues. This chain's CDR3 is CASSYQDWSEAFF. The CDR3 DNA is TGTGCCAGCAGTTACCAAGACTGGTCTGAAGCTTTCTTT.

As to this clonotype: A junction end diverges from the germline sequence, so it may reflect a read error. This rearrangement joins TRBV7-2 to TRBJ2-3; TRBD2 matches 10 bases. CDR1 is SGHTA and CDR2 is FQGNSA in the germline V gene. The CDR3 extends over 12 amino acids. Here the CDR3 reads CASSFLAGDPNF. DNA for the CDR3: TGTGCCAGCAGCTTTCTAGCGGGAGATCCGAATTTT.

This CDR3 reads CASSAPPLAGSYNEQFF. The CDR3 DNA is TGTGCCAGCTCAGCGCCCCCACTAGCGGGTTCCTACAATGAGCAGTTCTTC. V usage is TRBV18 and J usage is TRBJ2-1, with TRBD2 matching over 9 bases. V shed 5 bases, J shed 1 base, and the junction held 9 bases outside the gene matches. This CDR3 is built from 17 residues. The V gene's germline CDR1 is KGHSH and CDR2 LQKENI.

V is TRBV3-1 and J is TRBJ2-1; no clear D gene. The V end lost 4 bases, the J end lost 4 bases, and 14 bases lay between the germline ends. Germline V gene sequence: CDR1 LGHDT, CDR2 YNNKEL (reference sequence). There are 15 residues in the CDR3. DNA for the CDR3: TGTGCCAGCAGCCCGGACCACCGCCAGTACAATGAGCAGTTCTTC. Amino acids: CASSPDHRQYNEQFF.

In the case of this clonotype: A much more abundant neighbour one base away suggests this may be a read error. The conserved closing phenylalanine or tryptophan is absent in this CDR3, likely reflecting a read error. The V and J genes are TRBV6-2 or TRBV6-3 and TRBJ2-1; a possible D gene is TRBD1 (5 bases). The V gene lost 6 bases and the J gene lost 5 bases, with 11 bases spanning the gap. CDR1 is MNHEY and CDR2 is SVGEGT in the germline V gene. CDR3 length: 13 amino acids. DNA for the CDR3: TGTGCCAGCAGGCAGGACACAAACAATGAGCAGTTCCTC. Its translation is CASRQDTNNEQFL.

This clonotype turned up a few times. This rearrangement joins TRBV29-1 to TRBJ2-1, with D tentatively TRBD2 (5 bases). Germline loops: CDR1 SQVTM, CDR2 ANQGSEA. The CDR3 length is 10 residues. V was clipped by 7 bases and J by 10 bases, with 11 bases between them. CDR3 sequence (DNA): TGCAGCGGGGGAGAAAGGGAGCAGTTCTTC. This translates into CSGGEREQFF.

This clonotype has a count of ten or more. The chain has TRBV6-5 and TRBJ2-5; 9 nucleotides agree with TRBD2. The CDR3 has 15 amino acids. Looked up from germline, CDR1 is MNHEY and CDR2 is SVGAGI. V trimming: 0 bases; J trimming: 4 bases; junction bases outside the gene matches: 3. CDR3 sequence (DNA): TGTGCCAGCAGTTACTCGATACTAGCGGGAGAGACCCAGTACTTC. Translated: CASSYSILAGETQYF.

This clonotype showed up many times. The CDR3, as DNA: TGCAGCGTTGGGACTAGCGGGAGTTTTGAGACCCAGTACTTC. As protein: CSVGTSGSFETQYF. The chain recombines TRBV29-1 with TRBJ2-5; 13 bases agree with TRBD2. This CDR3 region has 14 residues. The junction had 4 bases not matched to a gene; V was cut back by 4 bases and J by 5 bases. CDR1 and CDR2 (germline): SQVTM, ANQGSEA.

This chain joins TRBV6-8 and TRBJ1-5, with D hard to call. The germline V gene encodes CDR1 MNHGY and CDR2 SAAAGT. CDR3 length equals 12 residues. V was shortened by 7 bases and J by 6 bases, with 10 bases between the two germline ends. The CDR3 protein is CASNQVVQPQHF. CDR3 bases: TGTGCCAGCAACCAGGTCGTTCAGCCCCAGCATTTT.

J is TRBJ2-7 and V is TRBV5-1, with D tentatively TRBD1 (5 bases). The CDR3 is made up of 14 amino acids. V was cut by 1 base and J by 2 bases, with 10 bases left in between. Germline CDR1 SGHRS, CDR2 YFSETQ. The CDR3 DNA is TGCGCCAGCAGCTTGCAGGGTGTCGCCTACGAGCAGTACTTC. Amino acids: CASSLQGVAYEQYF. Complete variable domain (other parts from reference TRBV5-1 and TRBJ2-7): KAGVTQTPRYLIKTRGQQVTLSCSPISGHRSVSWYQQTPGQGLQFLFEYFSETQRNKGNFPGRFSGRQFSNSRSEMNVSTLELGDSALYLCASSLQGVAYEQYFGPGTRLTVT.

This clonotype was counted many times. The genes are TRBV29-1 and TRBJ1-1; TRBD1 might be the D (5 bases). Trimming removed 5 bases at V and 1 base at J, with 11 bases between. Germline V gene lookup returns CDR1 SQVTM and CDR2 ANQGSEA. The length of the CDR3 is 13 residues. The CDR3 loop is CSVRGLANTEAFF. CDR3 sequence (DNA): TGCAGCGTTCGGGGGTTAGCGAACACTGAAGCTTTCTTT.

This clonotype was counted ten times or more. The chain is built from TRBV5-6 and TRBJ1-1; no reliable D call. V was clipped by 4 bases and J by 5 bases, with 18 bases between them. This CDR3 is 15 amino acids long. Per the germline V gene, CDR1 is SGHDT and CDR2 is YYEEEE. The CDR3 nucleotides are TGTGCCAGCAGCCCAAACCTGGGAGGAGTTACTGAAGCTTTCTTT. It encodes CASSPNLGGVTEAFF.

This chain links TRBV11-2 with TRBJ1-5; D is perhaps TRBD1 (6 bases). Trimming cost V 1 base and J 3 bases, with 10 bases left between them. This CDR3 is 15 amino acids long. CDR1 is SGHAT, CDR2 FQNNGV, per germline. CDR3 region: CASSLAAGDNQPQHF. The CDR3 nucleotides read TGTGCCAGCAGCTTAGCGGCAGGGGACAATCAGCCCCAGCATTTT.

This clonotype was seen repeatedly, ten times or more. J is TRBJ2-4 and V is TRBV20-1, with TRBD2 identical over 7 bases. This CDR3 has 14 residues. Germline V lookup: CDR1 DFQATT, CDR2 SNEGSKA (reference sequence). Trimming at V came to 0 bases and at J to 7 bases, leaving 6 bases not matched to a gene. The CDR3: CSARETSNWNIQYF. The CDR3, as DNA: TGCAGTGCTAGAGAGACTAGCAACTGGAACATTCAGTACTTC.